This T cell receptor (beta chain) is from a study of cytomegalovirus exposure and HLA in healthy donors. This clone was counted a few times. Its target is unknown. The CDR3 has 12 amino acids. The germline V gene encodes CDR1 SNHLY and CDR2 FYNNEI. V was trimmed by 3 bases and J by 4 bases, leaving 7 bases between them. 60 Vbeta and 13 Jbeta primers were used in PCR. Produced via immunoSEQ multiplex PCR; TCRdb's table is partial and in-frame only. The sample includes under 150,000 clones, around four fifths of them seen just once. Findings and limits, study-wide: Investigators reported 150 to 200 TCR beta chains as tied to cytomegalovirus. The majority of CMV-associated TCR beta chains were reported as apparently HLA-restricted in a later analysis.

This chain joins TRBV2 and TRBJ2-7; D call uncertain. This TCR derives from a boy aged 2-9 years in good health and CMV-seronegative. The source material was PBMCs. CDR3 sequence reads: CASSDKKYEQYF. Here the CDR3 DNA reads TGTGCCAGCAGTGACAAAAAATACGAGCAGTACTTC.